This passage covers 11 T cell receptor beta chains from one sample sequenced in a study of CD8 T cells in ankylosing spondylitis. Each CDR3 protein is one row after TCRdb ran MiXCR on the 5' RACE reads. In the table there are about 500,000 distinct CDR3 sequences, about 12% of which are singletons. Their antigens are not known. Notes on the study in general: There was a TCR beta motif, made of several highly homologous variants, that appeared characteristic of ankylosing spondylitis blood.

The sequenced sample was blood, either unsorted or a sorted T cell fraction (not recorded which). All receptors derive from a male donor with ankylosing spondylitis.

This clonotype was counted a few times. This chain's CDR3 is CASSLSRHPDYGYTF. The CDR3 DNA is TGCGCCAGCAGCTTGTCGCGACACCCTGACTATGGCTACACCTTC. This chain connects TRBV5-1 to TRBJ1-2; D remains unclear. The CDR3 extends over 15 amino acids. V dropped 1 base and J dropped 3 bases, with 13 bases sitting between them. Germline values: CDR1 SGHRS, CDR2 YFSETQ. The full variable domain, with the rest looked up from reference TRBV5-1 and TRBJ1-2, is KAGVTQTPRYLIKTRGQQVTLSCSPISGHRSVSWYQQTPGQGLQFLFEYFSETQRNKGNFPGRFSGRQFSNSRSEMNVSTLELGDSALYLCASSLSRHPDYGYTFGSGTRLTVV.

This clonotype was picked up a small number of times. In nucleotides, the CDR3 is TGCAGTGCCTCCGTCGGGACTAGCGCCGAGACCCAGTACTTC. Its protein product is CSASVGTSAETQYF. The J gene is TRBJ2-5, the V gene TRBV20-1; 10 bases are shared with TRBD2. Germline loops: CDR1 DFQATT, CDR2 SNEGSKA (reference sequence). After removal of 6 bases from V and 5 bases from J, the junction contained 9 bases not matched to a gene. The CDR3 totals 14 residues.

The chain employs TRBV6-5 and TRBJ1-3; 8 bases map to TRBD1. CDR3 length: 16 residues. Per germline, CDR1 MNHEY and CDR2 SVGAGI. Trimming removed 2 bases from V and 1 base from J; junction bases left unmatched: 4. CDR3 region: CASSYAGGLSGNTIYF. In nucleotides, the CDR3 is TGTGCCAGCAGTTACGCAGGGGGCCTTTCTGGAAACACCATATATTTT.

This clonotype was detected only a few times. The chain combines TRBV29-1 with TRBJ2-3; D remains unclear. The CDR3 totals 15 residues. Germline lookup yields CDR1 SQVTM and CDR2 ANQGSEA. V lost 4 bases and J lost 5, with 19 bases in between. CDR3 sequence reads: CSVGGRAGYQDTQYF. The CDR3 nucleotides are TGCAGCGTTGGAGGTAGGGCCGGTTATCAAGATACGCAGTATTTT.

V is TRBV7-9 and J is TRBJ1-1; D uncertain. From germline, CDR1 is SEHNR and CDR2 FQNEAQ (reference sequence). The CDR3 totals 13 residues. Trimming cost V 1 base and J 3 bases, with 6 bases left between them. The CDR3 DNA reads TGTGCCAGCAGCTTAGAACGGCACACTGAAGCTTTCTTT. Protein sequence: CASSLERHTEAFF. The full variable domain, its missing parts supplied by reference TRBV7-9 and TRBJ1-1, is DTGVSQNPRHKITKRGQNVTFRCDPISEHNRLYWYRQTLGQGPEFLTYFQNEAQLEKSRLLSDRFSAERPKGSFSTLEIQRTEQGDSAMYLCASSLERHTEAFFGQGTRLTVV.

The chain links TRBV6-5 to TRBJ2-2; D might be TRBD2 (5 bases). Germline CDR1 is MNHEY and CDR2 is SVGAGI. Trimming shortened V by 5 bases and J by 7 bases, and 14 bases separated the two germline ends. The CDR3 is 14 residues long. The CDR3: CASSLLDWGGELFF. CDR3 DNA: TGTGCCAGCAGTCTACTAGATTGGGGCGGGGAGCTGTTTTTT.

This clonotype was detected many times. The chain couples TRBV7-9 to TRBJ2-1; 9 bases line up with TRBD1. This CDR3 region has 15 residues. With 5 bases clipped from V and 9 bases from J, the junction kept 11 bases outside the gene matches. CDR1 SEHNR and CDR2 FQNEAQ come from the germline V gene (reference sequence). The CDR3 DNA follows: TGTGCCAGCAGCCTCGGGACAGGGATAGGGGGTGAGCAGTTCTTC. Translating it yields CASSLGTGIGGEQFF.

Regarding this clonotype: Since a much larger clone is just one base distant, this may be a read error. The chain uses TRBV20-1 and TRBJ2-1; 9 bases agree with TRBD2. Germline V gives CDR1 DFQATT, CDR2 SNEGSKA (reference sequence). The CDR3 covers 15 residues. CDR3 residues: CNARDPSGTHNEQFF. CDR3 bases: TGCAATGCTAGAGATCCTAGCGGGACCCACAATGAGCAGTTCTTC.

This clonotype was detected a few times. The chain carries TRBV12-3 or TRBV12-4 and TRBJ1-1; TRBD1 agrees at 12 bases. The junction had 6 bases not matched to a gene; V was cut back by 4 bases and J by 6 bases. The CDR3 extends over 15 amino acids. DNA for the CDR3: TGTGCCAGCAGTTACGGGACAGGGGGCTTCGCTGAAGCTTTCTTT. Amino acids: CASSYGTGGFAEAFF.

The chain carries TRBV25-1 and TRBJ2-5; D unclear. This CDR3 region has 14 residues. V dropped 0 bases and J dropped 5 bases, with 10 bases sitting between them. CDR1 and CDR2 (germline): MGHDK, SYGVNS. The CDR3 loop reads CASSEYIGRETQYF. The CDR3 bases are TGTGCCAGCAGTGAATATATCGGAAGGGAGACCCAGTACTTC.

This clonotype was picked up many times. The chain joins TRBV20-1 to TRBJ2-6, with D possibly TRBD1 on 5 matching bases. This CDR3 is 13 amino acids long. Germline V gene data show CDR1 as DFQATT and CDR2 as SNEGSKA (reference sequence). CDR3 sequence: CSARGSGANVLTF. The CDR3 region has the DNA TGCAGCGCAAGGGGCTCTGGGGCCAACGTCCTGACTTTC.